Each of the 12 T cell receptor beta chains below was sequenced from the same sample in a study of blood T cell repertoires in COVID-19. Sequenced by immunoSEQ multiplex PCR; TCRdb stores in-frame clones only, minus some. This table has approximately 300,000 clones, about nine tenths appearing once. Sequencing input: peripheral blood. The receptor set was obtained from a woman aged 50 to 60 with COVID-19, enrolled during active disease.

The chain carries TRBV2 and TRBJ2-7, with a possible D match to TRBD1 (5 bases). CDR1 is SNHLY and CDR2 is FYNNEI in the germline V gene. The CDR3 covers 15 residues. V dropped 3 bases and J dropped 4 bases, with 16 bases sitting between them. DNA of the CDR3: TGTGCCAGCAGTGACCCCGCAGGGCTAAATTACGAGCAGTACTTC. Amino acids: CASSDPAGLNYEQYF.

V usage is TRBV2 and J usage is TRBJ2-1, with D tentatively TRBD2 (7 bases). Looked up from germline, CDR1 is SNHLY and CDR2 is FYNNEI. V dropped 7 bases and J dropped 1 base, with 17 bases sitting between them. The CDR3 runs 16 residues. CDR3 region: CASNGGGAVSYNEQFF. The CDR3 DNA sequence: TGTGCCAGCAACGGAGGGGGGGCCGTATCCTACAATGAGCAGTTCTTC.

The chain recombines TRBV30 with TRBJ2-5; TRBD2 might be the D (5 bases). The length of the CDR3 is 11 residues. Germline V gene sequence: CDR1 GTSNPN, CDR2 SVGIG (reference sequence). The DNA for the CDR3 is TGTGCGGTAGCTAGCTCAGAGACCCAGTACTTC. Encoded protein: CAVASSETQYF.

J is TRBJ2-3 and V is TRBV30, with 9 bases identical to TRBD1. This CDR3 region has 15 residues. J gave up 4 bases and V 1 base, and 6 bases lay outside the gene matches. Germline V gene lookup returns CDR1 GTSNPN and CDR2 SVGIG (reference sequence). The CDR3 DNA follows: TGTGCCTGGAGTGAGTTGGGACAGGGCGCAGATACGCAGTATTTT. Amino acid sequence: CAWSELGQGADTQYF.

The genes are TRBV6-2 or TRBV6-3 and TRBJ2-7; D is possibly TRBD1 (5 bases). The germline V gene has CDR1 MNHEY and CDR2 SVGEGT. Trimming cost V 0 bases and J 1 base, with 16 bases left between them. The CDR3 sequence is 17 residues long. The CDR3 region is CASSYSTDKGASYEQYF. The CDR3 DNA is TGTGCCAGCAGTTACTCGACGGACAAAGGCGCGTCCTACGAGCAGTACTTC.

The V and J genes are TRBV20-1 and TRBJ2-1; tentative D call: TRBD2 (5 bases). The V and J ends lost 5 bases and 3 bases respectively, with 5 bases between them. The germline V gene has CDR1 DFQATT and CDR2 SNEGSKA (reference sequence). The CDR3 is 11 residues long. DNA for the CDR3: TGCAGTGCTCGGGGCTACAATGAGCAGTTCTTC. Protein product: CSARGYNEQFF.

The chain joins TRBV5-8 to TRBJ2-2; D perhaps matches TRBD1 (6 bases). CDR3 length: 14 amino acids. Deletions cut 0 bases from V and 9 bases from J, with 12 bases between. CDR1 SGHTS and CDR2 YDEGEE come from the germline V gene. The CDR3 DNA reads TGTGCCAGCAGCTTGGCCGACAGGATGAGGGAGCTGTTTTTT. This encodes CASSLADRMRELFF.

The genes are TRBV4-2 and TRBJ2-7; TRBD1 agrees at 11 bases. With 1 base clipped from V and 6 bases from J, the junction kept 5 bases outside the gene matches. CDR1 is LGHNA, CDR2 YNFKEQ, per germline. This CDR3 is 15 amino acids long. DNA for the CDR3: TGTGCCAGCAGCCAAGCCGGGACAGGGGGGGCCGAGCAGTACTTC. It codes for CASSQAGTGGAEQYF.

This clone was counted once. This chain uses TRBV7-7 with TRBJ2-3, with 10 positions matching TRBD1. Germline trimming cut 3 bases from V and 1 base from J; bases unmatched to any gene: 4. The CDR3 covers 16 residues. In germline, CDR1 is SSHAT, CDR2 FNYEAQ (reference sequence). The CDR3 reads CASSLTGGEGTDTQYF. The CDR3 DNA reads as TGTGCCAGCAGCTTGACAGGGGGCGAGGGCACAGATACGCAGTATTTT. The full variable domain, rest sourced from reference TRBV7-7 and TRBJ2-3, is GAGVSQSPRYKVTKRGQDVTLRCDPISSHATLYWYQQALGQGPEFLTYFNYEAQPDKSGLPSDRFSAERPEGSISTLTIQRTEQRDSAMYRCASSLTGGEGTDTQYFGPGTRLTVL.

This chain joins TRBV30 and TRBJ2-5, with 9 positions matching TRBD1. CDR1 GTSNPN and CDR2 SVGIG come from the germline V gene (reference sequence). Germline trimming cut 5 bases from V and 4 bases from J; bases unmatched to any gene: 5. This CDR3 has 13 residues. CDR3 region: CAWGTGLRETQYF. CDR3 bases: TGTGCCTGGGGGACAGGGTTGAGAGAGACCCAGTACTTC.

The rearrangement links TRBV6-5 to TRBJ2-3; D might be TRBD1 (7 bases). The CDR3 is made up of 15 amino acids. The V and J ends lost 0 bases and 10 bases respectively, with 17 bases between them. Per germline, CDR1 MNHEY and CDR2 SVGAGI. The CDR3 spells CASSYSWLDREAQYF. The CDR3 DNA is TGTGCCAGCAGTTACTCGTGGCTAGACAGGGAGGCGCAGTATTTT.

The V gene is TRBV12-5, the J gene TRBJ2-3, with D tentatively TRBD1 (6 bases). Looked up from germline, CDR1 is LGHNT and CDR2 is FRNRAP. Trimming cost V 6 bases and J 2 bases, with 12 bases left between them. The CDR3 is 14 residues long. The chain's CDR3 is CASGRGQDTDTQYF. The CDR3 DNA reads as TGTGCTAGTGGCAGGGGACAAGACACAGATACGCAGTATTTT.